This TCR beta chain is from a study of shared clonotypes between healthy human individuals. Study details: Researchers assigned three CD4 naive, three CD4 memory, two CD8 naive and one CD8 memory plate to each donor.

On this clone: Antigen unknown.

Several immunoSEQ 96-well plates shared each subset's DNA, each plate a replicate. Methods used by the authors: For the immunoSEQ data, sequences were junction-only without quality scores, so filtering differed. The table came from immunoSEQ multiplex PCR; TCRdb's copy has only in-frame clones and leaves some out. D and trimming were read from the DNA, whereas the V and J calls and clone size are those reported in that table. The profile shows around 1.9 million clones, 90% to 95% of them singletons. CDR1 is MGHRA, CDR2 YSYEKL, per germline. The CDR3 is made up of 19 amino acids. V dropped 2 bases and J dropped 1; count of bases not matched to a gene: 8. Study results and caveats: Clonotypes not shared had lower generation probabilities than those common to all four donors.

CD45RO-negative, CCR7-positively selected cells formed the naive CD8 fraction, excluding terminally differentiated effector memory CD45RA+ cells. This receptor was identified in a man aged 18 to 29 in good health. Some clones in this sample may be carry-over from other donors' samples. The specimen sequenced was naive CD8+ T cells from PBMCs. The V and J genes are TRBV4-1 and TRBJ2-1; 13 bases map to TRBD2. CDR3 region: CASSQMGLAGTLSYNEQFF. The CDR3 DNA sequence: TGCGCCAGCAGCCAAATGGGACTAGCGGGAACCTTATCCTACAATGAGCAGTTCTTC.